These 23 T cell receptor beta chains came from one sample sequenced in a study of PD-1 blockade in classical Hodgkin lymphoma. Time point indicated: cycle 4 day 1 (C4D1), after less than 7 weeks of nivolumab. The patients all showed relapse after autologous stem cell transplantation, while their brentuximab vedotin exposure varied. CD4+ T cells were purified from thawed PBMCs by negative selection. Clones were sequenced by immunoSEQ multiplex PCR, and TCRdb holds only the in-frame ones, with some missing. The profile shows 10,000 to 15,000 clones, roughly four fifths of them singletons. The sequencing here drew on CD4+ T cells from blood, taken before the fourth cycle of nivolumab. These receptors were collected from a human donor with classical Hodgkin lymphoma.

This clone was seen a single time. The chain combines TRBV15 with TRBJ1-1; possible D gene TRBD1, 5 bases. With 0 bases removed from V and 4 bases from J, the gap between germline ends came to 12 bases. From germline, CDR1 is LNHNV and CDR2 YYDKDF (reference sequence). This CDR3 has 15 amino acids. In nucleotides, the CDR3 is TGTGCCACCAGCAGAGATCGGGGGGGGACCACTGAAGCTTTCTTT. Amino acids: CATSRDRGGTTEAFF.

The rearrangement links TRBV4-1 to TRBJ2-7, with 13 bases lining up with TRBD2. CDR1 is MGHRA, CDR2 YSYEKL, per germline. V trimming: 3 bases; J trimming: 6 bases; junction bases outside the gene matches: 5. This CDR3 contains 15 residues. This CDR3 is CASSQGTSGNGEQYF. For the CDR3, the DNA is TGCGCCAGCAGCCAGGGGACTAGCGGGAACGGCGAGCAGTACTTC.

This rearrangement joins TRBV9 to TRBJ2-1; D ambiguous. V lost 0 bases to trimming and J lost 3 bases, with 4 bases between them. This CDR3 comprises 13 residues. Germline CDR1 and CDR2: SGDLS and YYNGEE. The CDR3 protein is CASSVAGYNEQFF. The CDR3, as DNA: TGTGCCAGCAGCGTAGCAGGCTACAATGAGCAGTTCTTC.

The genes are TRBV19 and TRBJ1-6; D not resolved. With 7 bases removed from V and 12 bases from J, the gap between germline ends came to 16 bases. Germline V lookup: CDR1 LNHDA, CDR2 SQIVND (reference sequence). The CDR3 is 13 amino acids. CDR3 nucleotide sequence: TGTGCCAGTAACCCAACTGGTTTGGGACCCCTCCACTTT. Protein: CASNPTGLGPLHF.

The CDR3 region is CASSAGTGATQYF. DNA for the CDR3: TGTGCCAGCAGTGCCGGGACTGGCGCGACCCAGTACTTC. J is TRBJ2-5 and V is TRBV2; D is perhaps TRBD2 (6 bases). The V end was cut by 4 bases, the J end by 7 bases, with 13 bases between. From germline, CDR1 is SNHLY and CDR2 FYNNEI. The CDR3 totals 13 residues. Full variable domain (outside the CDR3, taken from reference TRBV2 and TRBJ2-5): EPEVTQTPSHQVTQMGQEVILRCVPISNHLYFYWYRQILGQKVEFLVSFYNNEISEKSEIFDDQFSVERPDGSNFTLKIRSTKLEDSAMYFCASSAGTGATQYFGPGTRLLVL.

The CDR3 sequence: CASSLVENEKLFF. The CDR3 DNA follows: TGTGCCAGCAGTTTGGTAGAGAATGAAAAACTGTTTTTT. This chain joins TRBV28 and TRBJ1-4; unclear D gene. The V gene lost 3 bases and the J gene lost 5 bases, with 7 bases spanning the gap. Germline CDR1 MDHEN, CDR2 SYDVKM. This CDR3 has 13 residues.

V is TRBV29-1 and J is TRBJ1-5; D may be TRBD1 (5 bases). The CDR3 extends over 13 amino acids. The V gene's germline CDR1 is SQVTM and CDR2 ANQGSEA. V was trimmed by 4 bases and J by 7 bases, leaving 14 bases between them. CDR3 amino acids: CSVVTGYGQPQHF. The CDR3 DNA follows: TGCAGCGTTGTAACAGGTTATGGCCAGCCCCAGCATTTT.

This clone appeared a few times. The chain links TRBV7-6 to TRBJ2-7; perhaps TRBD1 as D (5 bases). The CDR3 contains 15 residues. Trimming took 1 base from V and 2 from J, leaving 12 bases between them. Germline-derived CDR1 and CDR2 are SGHVS and FNYEAQ. The CDR3 DNA follows: TGTGCCAGCAGCTTAGGGCCAGGGAAAGCCTACGAGCAGTACTTC. Protein sequence: CASSLGPGKAYEQYF.

The chain joins TRBV5-1 to TRBJ1-1, with TRBD1 matching 7 bases. The CDR3 totals 17 residues. The V and J ends lost 4 bases and 9 bases, in that order; junction bases with no gene match: 21. The V gene's germline CDR1 is SGHRS and CDR2 YFSETQ. CDR3: CASSRQTGLGDWTQAFF. CDR3 nucleotide sequence: TGCGCCAGCAGCCGCCAGACAGGGCTTGGTGATTGGACCCAAGCTTTCTTT.

V usage is TRBV7-2 and J usage is TRBJ2-7; D may be TRBD2 (5 bases). Trimming shortened V by 5 bases and J by 5 bases, and 31 bases separated the two germline ends. Germline V lookup: CDR1 SGHTA, CDR2 FQGNSA. The CDR3 spans 19 residues. The CDR3 nucleotides are TGTGCCAGCAGCCTCAGTGAAGGCGGGTGGAAACGGTCCTTGCACGAGCAGTACTTC. Residues: CASSLSEGGWKRSLHEQYF.

This clone appeared a single time. The rearrangement links TRBV18 to TRBJ1-3, with D possibly TRBD1 on 6 matching bases. The V and J ends lost 4 bases and 3 bases respectively, with 10 bases between them. Germline CDR1 KGHSH, CDR2 LQKENI. This CDR3 has 14 residues. CDR3 amino acids: CASSQGEGGNTIYF. Written as DNA, the CDR3 is TGTGCCAGCTCACAGGGGGAAGGTGGAAACACCATATATTTT. The whole variable domain, filled in from reference TRBV18 and TRBJ1-3, reads NAGVMQNPRHLVRRRGQEARLRCSPMKGHSHVYWYRQLPEEGLKFMVYLQKENIIDESGMPKERFSAEFPKEGPSILRIQQVVRGDSAAYFCASSQGEGGNTIYFGEGSWLTVV.

The V call is TRBV28, the J call TRBJ2-7; the D call may be TRBD1 or TRBD2 (5 bases each). Trimming took 3 bases from V and 2 from J, leaving 11 bases between them. The CDR3 runs 14 residues. Germline CDR1 and CDR2: MDHEN and SYDVKM. The CDR3 loop reads CASSFVLGAYEQYF. Written as DNA, the CDR3 is TGTGCCAGCAGTTTTGTCCTGGGGGCCTACGAGCAGTACTTC.

The CDR3 loop reads CASSTKAGQVQSNYGYTF. The DNA for the CDR3 is TGCGCCAGCTCCACTAAGGCGGGACAGGTCCAATCTAACTATGGCTACACCTTC. The chain links TRBV5-1 to TRBJ1-2; 8 nucleotides match TRBD1. Germline trimming cut 7 bases from V and 0 bases from J; bases unmatched to any gene: 17. This CDR3 has 18 residues. The germline CDR1 and CDR2 sequences are SGHRS and YFSETQ.

The V and J genes are TRBV18 and TRBJ1-1; no definite D call. This CDR3 spans 15 amino acids. Trimming removed 3 bases from V and 1 base from J, with 12 bases in between. Germline CDR1 and CDR2: KGHSH and LQKENI. This chain's CDR3 is CASSPGRTWNTEAFF. The CDR3 DNA is TGTGCCAGCTCACCCGGGAGGACTTGGAACACTGAAGCTTTCTTT. The whole variable domain, filled in from reference TRBV18 and TRBJ1-1, reads NAGVMQNPRHLVRRRGQEARLRCSPMKGHSHVYWYRQLPEEGLKFMVYLQKENIIDESGMPKERFSAEFPKEGPSILRIQQVVRGDSAAYFCASSPGRTWNTEAFFGQGTRLTVV.

The chain's CDR3 is CASSAWGYNEQFF. The CDR3 bases are TGTGCCAGCAGTGCGTGGGGGTACAATGAGCAGTTCTTC. This chain joins TRBV2 and TRBJ2-1; D possibly uses TRBD1 or TRBD2 (5 bases each). V lost 4 bases to trimming and J lost 4 bases, with 8 bases between them. The CDR3 spans 13 residues. Germline lookup yields CDR1 SNHLY and CDR2 FYNNEI. The variable domain in full, completed from reference TRBV2 and TRBJ2-1, reads EPEVTQTPSHQVTQMGQEVILRCVPISNHLYFYWYRQILGQKVEFLVSFYNNEISEKSEIFDDQFSVERPDGSNFTLKIRSTKLEDSAMYFCASSAWGYNEQFFGPGTRLTVL.

V usage is TRBV4-1 and J usage is TRBJ2-1; 15 bases line up with TRBD2. The V gene end was trimmed by 6 bases and the J gene end by 7 bases; junction bases not matched to a gene: 4. This CDR3 spans 15 amino acids. CDR1 MGHRA and CDR2 YSYEKL come from the germline V gene. The chain's CDR3 is CASRTGLAGGNEQFF. Here the CDR3 DNA reads TGCGCCAGCAGAACTGGACTAGCGGGGGGGAATGAGCAGTTCTTC.

V and J are TRBV6-5 and TRBJ1-5; D perhaps matches TRBD1 (6 bases). The CDR3 contains 14 residues. Per germline, CDR1 MNHEY and CDR2 SVGAGI. V was pared by 6 bases and J by 7 bases, with 16 bases between. The CDR3 region has the DNA TGTGCCAGCAGCTACCAGCAGGGGATACAGCCCCAGCATTTT. It yields the protein CASSYQQGIQPQHF.

This clone was detected only a few times. The rearrangement links TRBV27 to TRBJ1-5, with a tentative D call TRBD1 (5 bases). The CDR3 has 14 amino acids. Trimming shortened V by 10 bases and J by 0 bases, and 13 bases separated the two germline ends. The germline V gene encodes CDR1 MNHEY and CDR2 SMNVEV (reference sequence). The DNA of the CDR3 is TGTGCCACCCGGGACTCTTATAGCAATCAGCCCCAGCATTTT. It is translated as CATRDSYSNQPQHF.

This clone was detected only a few times. The chain combines TRBV2 with TRBJ2-7; D ambiguous. V lost 1 base and J 2 bases, leaving 6 bases between the germline ends. Germline lookup yields CDR1 SNHLY and CDR2 FYNNEI. This CDR3 is built from 13 residues. The CDR3 is CASSEEYTYEQYF. In DNA form, the CDR3 reads TGTGCCAGCAGTGAAGAGTATACCTACGAGCAGTACTTC.

The V gene is TRBV4-1, the J gene TRBJ1-2, with D unresolved. The V gene lost 0 bases and the J gene lost 0 bases, with 11 bases spanning the gap. Germline V gives CDR1 MGHRA, CDR2 YSYEKL. The CDR3 loop spans 16 amino acids. CDR3 DNA sequence: TGCGCCAGCAGCCAAGAATCGCGGGGATCTAACTATGGCTACACCTTC. It is translated as CASSQESRGSNYGYTF.

The chain carries TRBV11-2 and TRBJ2-1, with TRBD1 identical over 9 bases. Trimming took 4 bases from V and 5 from J; bases not matched to a gene: 9. The CDR3 runs to 16 residues. Germline CDR1 and CDR2: SGHAT and FQNNGV. CDR3 in DNA: TGTGCCAGCAGCTCCTACCGGGACAGGGTGAACAATGAGCAGTTCTTC. It specifies CASSSYRDRVNNEQFF.

The chain recombines TRBV5-5 with TRBJ1-6; perhaps TRBD1 as D (5 bases). With 1 base removed from V and 8 bases from J, the gap between germline ends came to 13 bases. The germline V gene encodes CDR1 SGHKS and CDR2 YYEKEE (reference sequence). The CDR3 has 15 amino acids. The CDR3 DNA reads as TGTGCCAGCAGCTTGTTTATAGGGGCTGATTCACCCCTCCACTTT. Translated, it gives CASSLFIGADSPLHF.

The V call is TRBV4-3, the J call TRBJ2-2; D remains ambiguous. The CDR3 is 13 residues long. With 5 bases removed from V and 6 bases from J, the gap between germline ends came to 10 bases. The germline CDR1 and CDR2 sequences are LGHNA and YSLEER. The CDR3 is CASSSYSPGELFF. CDR3 DNA: TGCGCCAGCAGCTCCTACAGCCCCGGGGAGCTGTTTTTT.